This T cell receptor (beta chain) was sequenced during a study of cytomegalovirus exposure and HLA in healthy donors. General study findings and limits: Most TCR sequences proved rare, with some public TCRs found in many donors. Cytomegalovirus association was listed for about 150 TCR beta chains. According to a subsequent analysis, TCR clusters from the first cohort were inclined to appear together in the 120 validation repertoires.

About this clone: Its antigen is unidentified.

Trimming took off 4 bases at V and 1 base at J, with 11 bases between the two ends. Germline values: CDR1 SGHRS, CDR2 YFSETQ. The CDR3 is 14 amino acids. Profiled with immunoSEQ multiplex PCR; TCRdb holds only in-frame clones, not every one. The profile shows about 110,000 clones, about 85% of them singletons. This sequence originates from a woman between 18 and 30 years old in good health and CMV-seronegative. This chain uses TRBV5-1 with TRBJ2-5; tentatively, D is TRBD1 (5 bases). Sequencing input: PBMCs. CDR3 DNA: TGCGCCAGCAGCGGCAGGGTATCCCAAGAGACCCAGTACTTC. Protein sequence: CASSGRVSQETQYF.